The source of this TCR beta chain is a study of CD8 T cell repertoires and HIV-1 epitope variants. Study context: Twenty-five autologous and known Gag and Nef epitope variant peptides each stimulated T cells separately. Tested: three Gag epitope families, Nef HW9 and YT9.

TCRdb keeps only in-frame clones here, not all; method: immunoSEQ multiplex PCR. The sample carries 90,000 or so clones, roughly 77% recorded once. Germline V CDR1 and CDR2: LGHNA, YSLEER. The CDR3 contains 15 residues. Trimming removed 0 bases from V and 1 base from J; junction bases left unmatched: 2. To note about this clone: Its antigen is not identified.

General study results and limits: No clonotypes responded to the TAALDMSHF plasma variant; four to six recognized KF9, one HW9.

Sequencing used uncultured baseline CD8+ T cells from peripheral blood mononuclear cells (PBMCs). V usage is TRBV4-3 and J usage is TRBJ2-7, with TRBD1 matching 8 bases. This TCR was sampled from a male donor with HIV. CDR3 DNA sequence: TGCGCCAGCAGCCAAGATAGGGACAGGTCCTACGAGCAGTACTTC. This encodes CASSQDRDRSYEQYF.